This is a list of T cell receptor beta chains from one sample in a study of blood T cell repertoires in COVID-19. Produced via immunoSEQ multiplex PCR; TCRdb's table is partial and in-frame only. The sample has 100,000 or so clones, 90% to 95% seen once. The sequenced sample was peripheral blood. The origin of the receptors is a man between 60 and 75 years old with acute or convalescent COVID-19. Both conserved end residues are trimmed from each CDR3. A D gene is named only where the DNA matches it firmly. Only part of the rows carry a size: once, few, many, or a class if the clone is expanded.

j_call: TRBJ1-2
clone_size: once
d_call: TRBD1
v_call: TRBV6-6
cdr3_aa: ASSRRQGTDGYT

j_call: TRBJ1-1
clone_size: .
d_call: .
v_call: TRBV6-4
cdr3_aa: ASSDSGLRTVEAF

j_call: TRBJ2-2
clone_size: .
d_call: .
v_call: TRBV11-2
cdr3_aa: ASSSGRSGELF

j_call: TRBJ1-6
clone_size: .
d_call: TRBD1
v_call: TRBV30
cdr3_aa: AWSEGRGYSPLH

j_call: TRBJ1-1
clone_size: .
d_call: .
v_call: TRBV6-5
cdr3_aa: ASRRGETEAF

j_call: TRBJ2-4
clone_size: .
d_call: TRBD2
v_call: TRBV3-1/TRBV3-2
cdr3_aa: ASSLMAGGPAKNIQY

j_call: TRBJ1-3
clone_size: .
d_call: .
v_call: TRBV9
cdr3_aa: ASSVEAESGNTIY

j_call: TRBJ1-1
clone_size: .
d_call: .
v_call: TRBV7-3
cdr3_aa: ASSLTENTEAF

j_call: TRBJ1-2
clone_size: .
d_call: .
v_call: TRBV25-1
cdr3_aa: ASSEWGRKA

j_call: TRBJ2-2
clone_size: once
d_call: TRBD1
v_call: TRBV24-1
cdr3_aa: ATSDQTGEGTGELF

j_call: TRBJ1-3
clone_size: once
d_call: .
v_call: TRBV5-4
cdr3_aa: ASSLQGGSGNTIY

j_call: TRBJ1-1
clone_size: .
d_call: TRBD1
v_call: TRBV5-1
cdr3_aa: ASSLGTGGMGTEAF

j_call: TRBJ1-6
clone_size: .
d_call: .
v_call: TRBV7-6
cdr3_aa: ASSLKTRDSPLH

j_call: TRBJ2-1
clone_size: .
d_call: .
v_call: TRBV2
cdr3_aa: ASRVRLYNEQF

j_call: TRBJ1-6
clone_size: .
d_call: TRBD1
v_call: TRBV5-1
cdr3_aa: ASREGTGRNNSPLH

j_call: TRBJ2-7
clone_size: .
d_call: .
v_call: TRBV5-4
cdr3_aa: ASSLRTVPYEQY

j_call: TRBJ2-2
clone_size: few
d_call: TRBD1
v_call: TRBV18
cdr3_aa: ASSPPLGRTGVNTGELF

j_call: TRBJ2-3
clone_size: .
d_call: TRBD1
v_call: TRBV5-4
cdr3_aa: ASSPQPGRGPDTQY

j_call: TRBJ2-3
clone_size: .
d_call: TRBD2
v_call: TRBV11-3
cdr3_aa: ASSLTSGRYTDTQY

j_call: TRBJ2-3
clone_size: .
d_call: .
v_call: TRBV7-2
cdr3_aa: ASSSGEDTQY

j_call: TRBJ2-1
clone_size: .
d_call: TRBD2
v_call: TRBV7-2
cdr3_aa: ASSRGRAGYNEQF

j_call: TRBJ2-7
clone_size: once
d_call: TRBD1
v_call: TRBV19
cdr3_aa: ASSTGTELYEQY

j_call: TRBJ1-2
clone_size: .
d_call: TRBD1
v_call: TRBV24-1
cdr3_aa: ATSDTTGVGYT

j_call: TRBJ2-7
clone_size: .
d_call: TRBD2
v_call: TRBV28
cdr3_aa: ASSLRVAGVREQY

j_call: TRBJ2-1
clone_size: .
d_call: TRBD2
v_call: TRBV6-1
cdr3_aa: ASSEATGTSGDPAANEQF

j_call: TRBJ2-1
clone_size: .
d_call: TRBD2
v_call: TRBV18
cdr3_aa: ASSPFSSGRGNEQF

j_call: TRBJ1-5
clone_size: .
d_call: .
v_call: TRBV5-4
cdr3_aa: ASSLGQGSNQPQH

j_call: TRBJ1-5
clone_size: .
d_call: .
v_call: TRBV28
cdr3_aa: ASGTPPYQPQH

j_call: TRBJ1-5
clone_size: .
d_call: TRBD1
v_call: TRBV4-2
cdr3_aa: ASSLQQGESNQPQH

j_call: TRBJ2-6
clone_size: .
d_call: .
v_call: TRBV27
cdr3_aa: ASSLMAGANVLT

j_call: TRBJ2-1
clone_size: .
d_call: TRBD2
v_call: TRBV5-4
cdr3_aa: ASSLIAGGGNEQF

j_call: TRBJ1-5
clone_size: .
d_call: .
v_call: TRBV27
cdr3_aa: ASSPLRQWSQPQH

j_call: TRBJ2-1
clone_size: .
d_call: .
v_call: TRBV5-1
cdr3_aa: ASSADQGYNEQF

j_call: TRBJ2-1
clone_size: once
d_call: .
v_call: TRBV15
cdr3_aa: ATSRTGYNEQF

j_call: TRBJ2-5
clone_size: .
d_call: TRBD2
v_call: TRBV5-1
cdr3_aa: ASSSLLAGGGETQY

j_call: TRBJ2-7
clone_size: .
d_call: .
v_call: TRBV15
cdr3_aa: ATSRDLIEASYEQY

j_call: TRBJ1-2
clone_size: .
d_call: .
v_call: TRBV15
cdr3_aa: ATSPGSDYGYT

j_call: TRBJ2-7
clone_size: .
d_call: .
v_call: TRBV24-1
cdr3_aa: ATSDAIRAGEQY

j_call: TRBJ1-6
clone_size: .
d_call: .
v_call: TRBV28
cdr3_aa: ASTSQGGYSPLH

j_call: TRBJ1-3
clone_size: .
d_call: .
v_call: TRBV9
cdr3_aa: ASSVTPDTYSGNTIY

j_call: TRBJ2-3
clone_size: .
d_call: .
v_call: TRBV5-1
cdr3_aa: ASSPEGLPSTDTQY

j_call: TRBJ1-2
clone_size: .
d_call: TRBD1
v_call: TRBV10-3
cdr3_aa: AIRRDRVTHGYT

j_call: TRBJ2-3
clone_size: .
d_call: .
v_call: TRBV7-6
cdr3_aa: ASSSRTDTQY